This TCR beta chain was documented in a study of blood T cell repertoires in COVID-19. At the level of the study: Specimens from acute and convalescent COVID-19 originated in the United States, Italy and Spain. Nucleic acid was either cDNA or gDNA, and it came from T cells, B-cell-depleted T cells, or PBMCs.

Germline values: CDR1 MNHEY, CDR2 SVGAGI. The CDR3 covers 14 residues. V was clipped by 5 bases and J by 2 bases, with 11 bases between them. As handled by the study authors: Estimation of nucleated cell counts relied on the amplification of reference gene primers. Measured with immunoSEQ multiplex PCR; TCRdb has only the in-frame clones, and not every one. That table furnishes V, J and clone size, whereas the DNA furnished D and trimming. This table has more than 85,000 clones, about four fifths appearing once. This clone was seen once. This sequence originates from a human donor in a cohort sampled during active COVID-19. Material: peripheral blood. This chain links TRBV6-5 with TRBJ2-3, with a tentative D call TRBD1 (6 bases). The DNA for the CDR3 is TGTGCCAGCAGTCGGACAGATTACACAGATACGCAGTATTTT. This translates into CASSRTDYTDTQYF.